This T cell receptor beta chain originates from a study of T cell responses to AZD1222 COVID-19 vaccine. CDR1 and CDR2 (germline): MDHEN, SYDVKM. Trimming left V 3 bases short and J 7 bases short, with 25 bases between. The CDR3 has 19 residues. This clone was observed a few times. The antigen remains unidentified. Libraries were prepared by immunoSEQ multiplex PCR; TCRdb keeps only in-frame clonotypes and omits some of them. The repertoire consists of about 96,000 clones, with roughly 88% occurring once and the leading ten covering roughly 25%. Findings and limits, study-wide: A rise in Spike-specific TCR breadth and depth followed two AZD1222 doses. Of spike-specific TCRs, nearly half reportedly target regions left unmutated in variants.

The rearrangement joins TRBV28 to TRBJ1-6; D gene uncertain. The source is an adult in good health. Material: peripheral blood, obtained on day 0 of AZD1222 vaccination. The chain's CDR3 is CASSFRTTRALSPNSPLHF. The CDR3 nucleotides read TGTGCCAGCAGTTTCCGAACAACGCGGGCCCTCTCCCCCAATTCACCCCTCCACTTT.